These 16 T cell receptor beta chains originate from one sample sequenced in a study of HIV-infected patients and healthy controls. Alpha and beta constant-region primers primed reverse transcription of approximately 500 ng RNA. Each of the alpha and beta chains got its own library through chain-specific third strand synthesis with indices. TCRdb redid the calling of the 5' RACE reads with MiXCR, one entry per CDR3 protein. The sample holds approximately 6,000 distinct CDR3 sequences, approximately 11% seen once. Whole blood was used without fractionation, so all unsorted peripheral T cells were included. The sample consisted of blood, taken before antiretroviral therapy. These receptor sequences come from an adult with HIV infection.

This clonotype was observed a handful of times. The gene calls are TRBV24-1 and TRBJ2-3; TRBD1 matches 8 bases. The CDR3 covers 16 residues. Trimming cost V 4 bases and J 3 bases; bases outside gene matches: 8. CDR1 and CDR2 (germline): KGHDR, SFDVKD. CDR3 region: CATSDRNRGATDTQYF. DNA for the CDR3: TGTGCCACCAGTGACCGAAACAGGGGGGCGACAGATACGCAGTATTTT.

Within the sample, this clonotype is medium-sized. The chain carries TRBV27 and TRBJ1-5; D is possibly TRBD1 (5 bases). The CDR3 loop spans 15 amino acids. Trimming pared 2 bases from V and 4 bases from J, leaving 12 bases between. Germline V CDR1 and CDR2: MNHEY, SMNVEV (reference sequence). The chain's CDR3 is CASSLAGGRNQPQHF. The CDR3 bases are TGTGCCAGCAGTTTAGCTGGGGGGAGAAATCAGCCCCAGCATTTT.

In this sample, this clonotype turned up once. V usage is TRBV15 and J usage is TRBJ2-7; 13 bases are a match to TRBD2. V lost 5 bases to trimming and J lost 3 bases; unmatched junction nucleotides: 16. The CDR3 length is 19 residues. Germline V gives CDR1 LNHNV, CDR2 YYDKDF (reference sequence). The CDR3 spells CATSPLSGTSGKIYYEQYF. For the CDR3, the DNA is TGTGCCACCAGCCCATTGAGTGGGACTAGCGGGAAAATATACTACGAGCAGTACTTC.

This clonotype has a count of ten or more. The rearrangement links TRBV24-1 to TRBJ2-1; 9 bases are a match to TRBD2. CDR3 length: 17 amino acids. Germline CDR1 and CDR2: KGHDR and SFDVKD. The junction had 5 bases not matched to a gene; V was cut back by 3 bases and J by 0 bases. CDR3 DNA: TGTGCCACCAGTGATGCACTAGCGGGTGGCTCCTACAATGAGCAGTTCTTC. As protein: CATSDALAGGSYNEQFF.

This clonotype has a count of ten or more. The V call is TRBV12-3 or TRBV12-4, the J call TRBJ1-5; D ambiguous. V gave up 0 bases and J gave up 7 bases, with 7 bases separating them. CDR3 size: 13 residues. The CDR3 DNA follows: TGTGCCAGCAGTTTAGCTAATCAACAGCCCCAGCATTTT. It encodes CASSLANQQPQHF.

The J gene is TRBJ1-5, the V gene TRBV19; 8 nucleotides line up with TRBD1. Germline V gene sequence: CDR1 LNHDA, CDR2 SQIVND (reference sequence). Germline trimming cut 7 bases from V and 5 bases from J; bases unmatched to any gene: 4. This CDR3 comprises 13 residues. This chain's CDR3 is CASTTGAHQPQHF. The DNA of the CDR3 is TGTGCCAGTACGACAGGGGCCCATCAGCCCCAGCATTTT.

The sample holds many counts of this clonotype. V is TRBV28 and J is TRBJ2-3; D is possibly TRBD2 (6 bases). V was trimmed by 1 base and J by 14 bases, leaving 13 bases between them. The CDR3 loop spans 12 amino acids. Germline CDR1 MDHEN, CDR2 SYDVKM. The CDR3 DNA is TGTGCCAGCAGTTTATCTTCGGGGCGGGGGTATTTT. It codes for CASSLSSGRGYF.

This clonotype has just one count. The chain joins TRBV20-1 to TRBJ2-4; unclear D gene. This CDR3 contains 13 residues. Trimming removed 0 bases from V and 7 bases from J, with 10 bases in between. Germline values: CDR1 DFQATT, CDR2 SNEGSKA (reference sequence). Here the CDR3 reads CSARDNRWNIQYF. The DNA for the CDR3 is TGCAGTGCTAGAGATAACCGGTGGAACATTCAGTACTTC.

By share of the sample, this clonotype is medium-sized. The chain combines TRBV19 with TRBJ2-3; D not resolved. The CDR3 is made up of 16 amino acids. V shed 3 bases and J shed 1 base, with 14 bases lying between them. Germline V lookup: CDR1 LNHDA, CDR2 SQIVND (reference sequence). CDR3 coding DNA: TGTGCCAGTAGTATTGGCCTCAACGCTGGCACAGATACGCAGTATTTT. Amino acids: CASSIGLNAGTDTQYF.

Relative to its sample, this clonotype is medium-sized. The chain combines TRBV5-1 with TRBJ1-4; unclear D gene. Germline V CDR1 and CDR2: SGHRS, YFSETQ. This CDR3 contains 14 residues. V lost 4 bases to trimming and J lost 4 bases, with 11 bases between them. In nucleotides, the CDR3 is TGCGCCAGCAGCCTAGGACTGATTAATGAAAAACTGTTTTTT. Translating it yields CASSLGLINEKLFF. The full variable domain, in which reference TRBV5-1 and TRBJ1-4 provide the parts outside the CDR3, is KAGVTQTPRYLIKTRGQQVTLSCSPISGHRSVSWYQQTPGQGLQFLFEYFSETQRNKGNFPGRFSGRQFSNSRSEMNVSTLELGDSALYLCASSLGLINEKLFFGSGTQLSVL.

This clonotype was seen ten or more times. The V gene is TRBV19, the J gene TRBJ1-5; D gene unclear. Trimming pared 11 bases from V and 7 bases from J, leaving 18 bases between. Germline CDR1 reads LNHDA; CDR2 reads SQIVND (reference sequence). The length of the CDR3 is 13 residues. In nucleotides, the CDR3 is TGTGCCTCAGTGAGAGCAGGTGGGCAGCCCCAGCATTTT. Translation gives CASVRAGGQPQHF.

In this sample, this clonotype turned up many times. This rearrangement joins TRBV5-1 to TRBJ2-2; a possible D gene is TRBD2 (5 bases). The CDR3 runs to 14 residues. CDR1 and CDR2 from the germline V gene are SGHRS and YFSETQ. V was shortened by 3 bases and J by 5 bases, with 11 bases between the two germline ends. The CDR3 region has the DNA TGCGCCAGCAGCTACGGCGGGCAAACCGGGGAGCTGTTTTTT. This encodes CASSYGGQTGELFF.

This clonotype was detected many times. The CDR3 DNA is TGTGCCAGCACCCCCCACGGCCAGAACACTGAAGCTTTCTTT. Translated: CASTPHGQNTEAFF. The chain couples TRBV9 to TRBJ1-1; D is ambiguous. The V end lost 6 bases, the J end lost 1 base, and 13 bases lay between the germline ends. In germline, CDR1 is SGDLS, CDR2 YYNGEE. The CDR3 consists of 14 residues.

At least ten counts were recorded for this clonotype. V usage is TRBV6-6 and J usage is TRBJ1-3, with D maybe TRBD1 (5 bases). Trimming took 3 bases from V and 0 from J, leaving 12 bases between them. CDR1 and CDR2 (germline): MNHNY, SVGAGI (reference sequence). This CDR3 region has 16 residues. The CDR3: CASSYPRGSSGNTIYF. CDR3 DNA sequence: TGTGCCAGCAGTTATCCTCGGGGGAGCTCTGGAAACACCATATATTTT.

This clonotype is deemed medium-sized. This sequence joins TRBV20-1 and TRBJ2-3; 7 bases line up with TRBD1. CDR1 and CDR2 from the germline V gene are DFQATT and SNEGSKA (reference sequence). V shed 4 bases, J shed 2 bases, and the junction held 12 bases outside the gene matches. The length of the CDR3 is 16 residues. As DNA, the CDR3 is TGCAGTGCTACGTTTGGACAGGAGTTCGTCACAGATACGCAGTATTTT. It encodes CSATFGQEFVTDTQYF.

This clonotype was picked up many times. The CDR3 protein is CATSPGDFSSYNEQFF. The CDR3 DNA reads as TGTGCCACCAGCCCAGGGGACTTTAGCTCCTACAATGAGCAGTTCTTC. The chain uses TRBV24-1 and TRBJ2-1; D may be TRBD1 or TRBD2 (6 bases each). Germline V gene lookup returns CDR1 KGHDR and CDR2 SFDVKD. The CDR3 extends over 16 amino acids. The V end lost 7 bases, the J end lost 0 bases, and 15 bases lay between the germline ends.